Shown below are 4 T cell receptor beta chains from a single sample sequenced in a study of Ad26.COV2.S vaccination and SARS-CoV-2 variants. Treatment here: 19 received Ad26.COV2.S at low or high dose, single or two shots; about 5 received placebo; per-sample allocation not given. Sampling was done on day 63 after the first vaccine or placebo injection. Some clones are missing from TCRdb's copy, which holds only in-frame ones; the method was immunoSEQ multiplex PCR. The table has approximately 450,000 clones, 90% seen once. The specimen was peripheral blood, collected in a trial of Ad26.COV2.S vaccine versus placebo. The receptors derive from a person aged 18-65 years who received the Ad26.COV2.S COVID-19 vaccine or a placebo.

The chain carries TRBV30 and TRBJ1-1; tentatively, D is TRBD1 (6 bases). Looked up from germline, CDR1 is GTSNPN and CDR2 is SVGIG (reference sequence). With 0 bases removed from V and 7 bases from J, the gap between germline ends came to 12 bases. The CDR3 spans 13 residues. The CDR3 DNA follows: TGTGCCTGGAGTGTACGAGGAGGGGGTGAAGCTTTCTTT. This translates into CAWSVRGGGEAFF. The full variable domain, its missing parts supplied by reference TRBV30 and TRBJ1-1, is SQTIHQWPATLVQPVGSPLSLECTVEGTSNPNLYWYRQAAGRGLQLLFYSVGIGQISSEVPQNLSASRPQDRQFILSSKKLLLSDSGFYLCAWSVRGGGEAFFGQGTRLTVV.

This rearrangement joins TRBV11-2 to TRBJ2-1, with unresolved D. The CDR3 contains 15 residues. The V end was cut by 5 bases, the J end by 9 bases, with 20 bases between. CDR1 is SGHAT, CDR2 FQNNGV, per germline. The CDR3 loop is CASSQNRPTVGEQFF. For the CDR3, the DNA is TGTGCCAGCAGCCAGAACCGCCCCACTGTTGGTGAGCAGTTCTTC.

The V gene is TRBV5-1, the J gene TRBJ2-7, with D perhaps TRBD1 or TRBD2 (5 bases each). Germline-derived CDR1 and CDR2 are SGHRS and YFSETQ. Trimming removed 0 bases from V and 0 bases from J, with 16 bases in between. The length of the CDR3 is 17 residues. In DNA form, the CDR3 reads TGCGCCAGCAGCTTGGGCTGGGGCGATGGGGGCTCCTACGAGCAGTACTTC. It codes for CASSLGWGDGGSYEQYF.

The chain carries TRBV5-1 and TRBJ1-2, with D perhaps TRBD1 (6 bases). Germline V gene data show CDR1 as SGHRS and CDR2 as YFSETQ. Trimming left V 3 bases short and J 4 bases short, with 13 bases between. The CDR3 has 14 amino acids. The CDR3 here is CASSSLQGGYGYTF. CDR3 nucleotide sequence: TGCGCCAGCAGCTCCTTACAGGGAGGCTATGGCTACACCTTC.